A selection of T cell receptor beta chains follows, all from one sample in a study of technical replicates of blood from a few donors. The assay was immunoSEQ multiplex PCR, and TCRdb's table has in-frame clones only and misses some. Of about 54,000 clones in the sample, 85% to 95% are singletons; the top ten hold approximately 0.2%. Sequencing was carried out using T cells isolated from PBMCs. Receptor source: a human donor in good health. Both conserved end residues are part of each CDR3. Each record gives: V gene, clone size, J gene, D gene, CDR3 protein, CDR3 DNA. The D gene is left open where the match is weak. Not all rows give a size; the values are once, few, many and, for expanded clones, a class.

v_call: TRBV5-1; clone_size: -; j_call: TRBJ2-3; d_call: TRBD2; cdr3_aa: CASRSLLAGGPDTQYF; cdr3_nt: TGCGCCAGCAGGTCACTTCTAGCGGGAGGGCCAGATACGCAGTATTTT
v_call: TRBV28; clone_size: -; j_call: TRBJ2-7; d_call: TRBD2; cdr3_aa: CASSPRGGRGSYEQYF; cdr3_nt: TGTGCCAGCAGTCCTCGAGGCGGGAGAGGATCCTACGAGCAGTACTTC
v_call: TRBV7-9; clone_size: -; j_call: TRBJ2-7; d_call: TRBD1; cdr3_aa: CASSSIGTGALNYGQYF; cdr3_nt: TGTGCCAGCAGCTCTATCGGGACAGGGGCCCTTAACTACGGGCAGTACTTC
v_call: TRBV5-1; clone_size: -; j_call: TRBJ1-2; d_call: TRBD1; cdr3_aa: CASSLQGQGAKDYGYTF; cdr3_nt: TGCGCCAGCAGCTTGCAGGGACAGGGGGCGAAGGACTATGGCTACACCTTC
v_call: TRBV11-1; clone_size: -; j_call: TRBJ1-1; d_call: -; cdr3_aa: CASSLEGAVGTEAFF; cdr3_nt: TGTGCCAGCAGCTTAGAAGGAGCGGTTGGCACTGAAGCTTTCTTT
v_call: TRBV5-1; clone_size: -; j_call: TRBJ2-1; d_call: -; cdr3_aa: CASSLGLVDVHEQFF; cdr3_nt: TGCGCCAGCAGCTTGGGACTAGTTGATGTTCATGAGCAGTTCTTC
v_call: TRBV5-1; clone_size: -; j_call: TRBJ1-2; d_call: TRBD1; cdr3_aa: CASSRDSDPHNYGYTF; cdr3_nt: TGCGCCAGCAGCCGGGACAGTGATCCACATAACTATGGCTACACCTTC
v_call: TRBV5-6; clone_size: -; j_call: TRBJ1-1; d_call: -; cdr3_aa: CASSLRGTEAFF; cdr3_nt: TGTGCCAGCAGCTTGCGGGGCACTGAAGCTTTCTTT
v_call: TRBV9; clone_size: -; j_call: TRBJ1-1; d_call: TRBD1; cdr3_aa: CASSVTPGGNRGYTEAFF; cdr3_nt: TGTGCCAGCAGCGTAACCCCAGGAGGGAACAGGGGATACACTGAAGCTTTCTTT
v_call: TRBV28; clone_size: -; j_call: TRBJ2-1; d_call: -; cdr3_aa: CAINGGRTVYNEQFF; cdr3_nt: TGTGCCATAAACGGCGGGCGAACGGTATACAATGAGCAGTTCTTC
v_call: TRBV6-6; clone_size: -; j_call: TRBJ2-5; d_call: TRBD2; cdr3_aa: CASIQAGGIQETQYF; cdr3_nt: TGTGCCAGCATTCAGGCGGGAGGGATCCAAGAGACCCAGTACTTC
v_call: TRBV7-3; clone_size: once; j_call: TRBJ1-1; d_call: TRBD1; cdr3_aa: CASRTDRDTEAFF; cdr3_nt: TGTGCCAGCAGGACCGACAGGGACACTGAAGCTTTCTTT
v_call: TRBV29-1; clone_size: -; j_call: TRBJ2-1; d_call: -; cdr3_aa: CSVREYNEQFF; cdr3_nt: TGCAGCGTCCGGGAGTACAATGAGCAGTTCTTC
v_call: TRBV18; clone_size: -; j_call: TRBJ2-7; d_call: -; cdr3_aa: CASSPPSRTVLAKRYEQYF; cdr3_nt: TGTGCCAGCTCACCACCGTCGAGGACAGTACTAGCGAAACGCTACGAGCAGTACTTC
v_call: TRBV5-1; clone_size: -; j_call: TRBJ1-1; d_call: TRBD1; cdr3_aa: CASSWGDRGGNTEAFF; cdr3_nt: TGCGCCAGCAGCTGGGGTGACAGGGGGGGGAACACTGAAGCTTTCTTT
v_call: TRBV7-3; clone_size: once; j_call: TRBJ2-2; d_call: TRBD2; cdr3_aa: CASSPTSGENTGELFF; cdr3_nt: TGTGCCAGCAGCCCAACTAGCGGGGAGAACACCGGGGAGCTGTTTTTT
v_call: TRBV5-6; clone_size: -; j_call: TRBJ2-5; d_call: TRBD1; cdr3_aa: CASSGRQGRETQYF; cdr3_nt: TGTGCCAGCAGCGGCAGACAGGGGCGGGAGACCCAGTACTTC
v_call: TRBV18; clone_size: -; j_call: TRBJ1-1; d_call: TRBD1; cdr3_aa: CASSPRGDRGNMNTEAFF; cdr3_nt: TGTGCCAGCTCACCTAGAGGGGACAGGGGGAATATGAACACTGAAGCTTTCTTT
v_call: TRBV11-2; clone_size: -; j_call: TRBJ2-4; d_call: TRBD2; cdr3_aa: CASSLLAGLAKNIQYF; cdr3_nt: TGTGCCAGCAGCTTGTTAGCGGGTTTAGCCAAAAACATTCAGTACTTC
v_call: TRBV10-3; clone_size: -; j_call: TRBJ2-3; d_call: -; cdr3_aa: CAISEAPAPKRYF; cdr3_nt: TGTGCCATCAGTGAGGCCCCGGCACCTAAGCGGTATTTT
v_call: TRBV7-3; clone_size: -; j_call: TRBJ2-3; d_call: TRBD2; cdr3_aa: CASSFAGGLTDTQYF; cdr3_nt: TGTGCCAGCAGCTTCGCGGGGGGGCTCACAGATACGCAGTATTTT
v_call: TRBV7-4; clone_size: -; j_call: TRBJ2-7; d_call: -; cdr3_aa: CASSFRTRHYEQYF; cdr3_nt: TGTGCCAGCAGCTTCAGGACTCGGCACTACGAGCAGTACTTC
v_call: TRBV6-5; clone_size: -; j_call: TRBJ2-3; d_call: TRBD2; cdr3_aa: CASRTSGGTDTQYF; cdr3_nt: TGTGCCAGCAGAACTAGCGGGGGAACAGATACGCAGTATTTT
v_call: TRBV10-1; clone_size: -; j_call: TRBJ1-1; d_call: -; cdr3_aa: CASAPEAGTEAFF; cdr3_nt: TGCGCCAGCGCACCAGAGGCGGGCACTGAAGCTTTCTTT
v_call: TRBV5-1; clone_size: -; j_call: TRBJ1-1; d_call: -; cdr3_aa: CASSLGVLNTEAFF; cdr3_nt: TGCGCCAGCAGCTTAGGGGTTCTGAACACTGAAGCTTTCTTT
v_call: TRBV7-9; clone_size: -; j_call: TRBJ1-5; d_call: -; cdr3_aa: CASSRFNQPQHF; cdr3_nt: TGTGCCAGCAGCCGTTTCAATCAGCCCCAGCATTTT
v_call: TRBV7-9; clone_size: -; j_call: TRBJ1-2; d_call: -; cdr3_aa: CASSSHGVRMEAYGYTF; cdr3_nt: TGTGCCAGCAGCTCTCACGGGGTGAGGATGGAAGCCTATGGCTACACCTTC
v_call: TRBV9; clone_size: -; j_call: TRBJ1-5; d_call: TRBD1; cdr3_aa: CASSLDRVDQPQHF; cdr3_nt: TGTGCCAGCAGCCTGGACAGGGTGGACCAGCCCCAGCATTTT
v_call: TRBV6-6; clone_size: -; j_call: TRBJ1-5; d_call: TRBD1; cdr3_aa: CASTRQGLNQAQHF; cdr3_nt: TGTGCCAGCACCCGACAGGGTCTCAATCAGGCCCAGCATTTT
v_call: TRBV6-6; clone_size: -; j_call: TRBJ1-1; d_call: TRBD1; cdr3_aa: CASATGAAEAFF; cdr3_nt: TGTGCCAGCGCGACAGGGGCCGCTGAAGCTTTCTTT
v_call: TRBV18; clone_size: -; j_call: TRBJ1-1; d_call: -; cdr3_aa: CASSPSRISEAFF; cdr3_nt: TGTGCCAGCTCACCATCGCGGATTTCTGAAGCTTTCTTT
v_call: TRBV11-3; clone_size: -; j_call: TRBJ2-2; d_call: -; cdr3_aa: CASSSNLGAAPTGELFF; cdr3_nt: TGTGCCAGCAGCTCGAACCTGGGGGCCGCTCCCACCGGGGAGCTGTTTTTT
v_call: TRBV6-5; clone_size: -; j_call: TRBJ2-5; d_call: -; cdr3_aa: CASSTGYGRQETQYF; cdr3_nt: TGTGCCAGCAGTACAGGGTACGGACGACAAGAGACCCAGTACTTC
v_call: TRBV5-1; clone_size: -; j_call: TRBJ2-1; d_call: -; cdr3_aa: CASSLTRDNEQFF; cdr3_nt: TGCGCCAGCAGCTTGACGAGAGACAATGAGCAGTTCTTC
v_call: TRBV6-6; clone_size: -; j_call: TRBJ1-4; d_call: TRBD1; cdr3_aa: CASSYRSQGVNEKLFF; cdr3_nt: TGTGCCAGCAGTTACCGGTCACAGGGGGTTAATGAAAAACTGTTTTTT
v_call: TRBV18; clone_size: -; j_call: TRBJ2-6; d_call: TRBD2; cdr3_aa: CASSPRGSGGSGANVLTF; cdr3_nt: TGTGCCAGCTCACCTCGAGGTAGCGGGGGCTCTGGGGCCAACGTCCTGACTTTC
v_call: TRBV10-2; clone_size: -; j_call: TRBJ2-1; d_call: TRBD2; cdr3_aa: CASRGGTSGRYGNEQFF; cdr3_nt: TGCGCCAGCAGGGGGGGGACTAGCGGGAGGTACGGCAATGAGCAGTTCTTC
v_call: TRBV9; clone_size: -; j_call: TRBJ2-5; d_call: -; cdr3_aa: CASSVSALEETQYF; cdr3_nt: TGTGCCAGCAGCGTATCCGCCCTCGAGGAGACCCAGTACTTC
v_call: TRBV7-9; clone_size: -; j_call: TRBJ2-1; d_call: -; cdr3_aa: CASSPTQNHEQFF; cdr3_nt: TGTGCCAGCAGCCCGACACAGAACCATGAGCAGTTCTTC
v_call: TRBV11-3; clone_size: -; j_call: TRBJ2-4; d_call: -; cdr3_aa: CASSLDQRGPERVAKNIQYF; cdr3_nt: TGTGCCAGCAGCTTAGATCAAAGGGGGCCGGAGCGGGTAGCCAAAAACATTCAGTACTTC